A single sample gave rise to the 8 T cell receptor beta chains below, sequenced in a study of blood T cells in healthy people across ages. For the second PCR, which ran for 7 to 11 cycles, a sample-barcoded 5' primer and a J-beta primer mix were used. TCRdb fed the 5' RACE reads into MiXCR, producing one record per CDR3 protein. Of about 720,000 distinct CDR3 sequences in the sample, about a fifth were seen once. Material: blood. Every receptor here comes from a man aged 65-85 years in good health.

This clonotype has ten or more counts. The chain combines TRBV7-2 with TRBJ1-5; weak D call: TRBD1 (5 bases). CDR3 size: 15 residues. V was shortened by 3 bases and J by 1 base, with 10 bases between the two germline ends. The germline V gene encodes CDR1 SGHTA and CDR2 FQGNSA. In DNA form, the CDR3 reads TGTGCCAGCAGCTTGTCGGGACTCAGCAATCAGCCCCAGCATTTT. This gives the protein CASSLSGLSNQPQHF.

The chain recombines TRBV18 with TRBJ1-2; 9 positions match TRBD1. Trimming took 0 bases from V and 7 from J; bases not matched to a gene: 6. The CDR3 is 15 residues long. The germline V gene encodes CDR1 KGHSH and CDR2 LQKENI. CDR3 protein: CASSPPGQGRGGYTF. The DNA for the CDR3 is TGTGCCAGCTCACCACCGGGACAGGGTCGGGGTGGCTACACCTTC.

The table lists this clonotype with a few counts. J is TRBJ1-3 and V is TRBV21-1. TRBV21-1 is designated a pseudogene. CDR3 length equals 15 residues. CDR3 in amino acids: CASSKVNSSGNTIYF. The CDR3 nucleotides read TGTGCCAGCAGCAAAGTCAACAGCTCTGGAAACACCATATATTTT.

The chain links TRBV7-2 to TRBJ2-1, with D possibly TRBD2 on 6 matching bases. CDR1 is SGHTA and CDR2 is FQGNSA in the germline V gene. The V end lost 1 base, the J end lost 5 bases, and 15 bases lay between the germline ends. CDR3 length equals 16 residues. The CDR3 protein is CASSLGRGRTHNEQFF. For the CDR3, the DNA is TGTGCCAGCAGCTTAGGGCGGGGACGAACCCACAATGAGCAGTTCTTC.

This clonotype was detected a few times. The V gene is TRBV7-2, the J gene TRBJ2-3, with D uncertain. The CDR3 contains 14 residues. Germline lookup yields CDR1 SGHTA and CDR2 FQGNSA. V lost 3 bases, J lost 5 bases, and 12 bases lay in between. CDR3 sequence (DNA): TGTGCCAGCAGCTTTATGTTTCGGAGAGATACGCAGTATTTT. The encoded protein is CASSFMFRRDTQYF.

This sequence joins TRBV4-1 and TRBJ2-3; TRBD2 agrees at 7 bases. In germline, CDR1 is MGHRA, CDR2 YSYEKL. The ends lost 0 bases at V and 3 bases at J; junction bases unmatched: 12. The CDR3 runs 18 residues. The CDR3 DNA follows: TGCGCCAGCAGCCAAGATTGGGGAGCGGGAATGAAGACAGATACGCAGTATTTT. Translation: CASSQDWGAGMKTDTQYF.

CDR3 nucleotide sequence: TGTGCCAGCAGCGTAGGGACAGGGGCCGGCAATGAGCAGTTCTTC. As protein: CASSVGTGAGNEQFF. The gene calls are TRBV9 and TRBJ2-1; 9 nucleotides align to TRBD1. The CDR3 contains 15 residues. After removal of 0 bases from V and 6 bases from J, the junction contained 4 bases not matched to a gene. Germline CDR1 and CDR2: SGDLS and YYNGEE.

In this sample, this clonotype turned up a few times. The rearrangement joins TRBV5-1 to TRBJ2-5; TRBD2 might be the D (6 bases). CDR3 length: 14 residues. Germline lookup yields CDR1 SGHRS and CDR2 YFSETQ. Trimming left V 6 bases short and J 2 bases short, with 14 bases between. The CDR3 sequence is CASTLSAGQETQYF. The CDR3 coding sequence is TGCGCCAGCACACTTTCGGCGGGGCAAGAGACCCAGTACTTC.